Reported below is one TCR beta chain. The CDR3 has 14 amino acids. The V gene lost 3 bases and the J gene lost 7 bases, with 15 bases spanning the gap. The germline V gene has CDR1 LNHDA and CDR2 SQIVND (reference sequence). This entry belongs to a study of radiation and T cells in renal cell carcinoma. The table came from immunoSEQ multiplex PCR; TCRdb's copy has only in-frame clones and leaves some out. The table has about 130,000 clones, about 88% seen once. The time point is: baseline pretreatment blood. This sample's treatment: 15 Gy SBRT to primary tumor, nephrectomy 4 weeks later. Sequenced here: blood, sampled from a patient whose treatment included radiotherapy and nephrectomy. The chain couples TRBV19 to TRBJ1-2, with D uncertain. The receptor's source is a woman between 45 and 60 years old with renal cell carcinoma. CDR3 sequence (DNA): TGTGCCAGTAGTATGGGTAGCGGGAGTGGTGGCTACACCTTC. Its protein product is CASSMGSGSGGYTF.